The 24 T cell receptor beta chains presented below share a single source sample, sequenced in a study of T cell repertoires in cytomegalovirus infection. TCRdb itself ran the reads through MiXCR, one entry per CDR3 protein. The sample includes approximately 71,000 distinct CDR3 sequences, over 3.5% of them seen just once. The sequencing input was PBMCs. The origin of the receptors is a human donor in good health (CMV status not recorded). Some clones in this sample may be carry-over from other donors' samples.

This clonotype was seen at least ten times. Germline is not matched at one junction end, which may reflect a read error. The chain links TRBV27 to TRBJ2-1, with D maybe TRBD2 (5 bases). Germline V gives CDR1 MNHEY, CDR2 SMNVEV (reference sequence). The CDR3 consists of 9 residues. CDR3 residues: CASIGVRYF. The CDR3 DNA sequence: TGTGCCAGCATCGGGGTACGGTACTTC.

This clonotype was detected ten times or more. The V gene is TRBV7-2, the J gene TRBJ2-1, with 8 bases matching TRBD2. The trim removed 1 base at V and 0 bases at J, leaving 2 bases unmatched. Per germline, CDR1 SGHTA and CDR2 FQGNSA. CDR3 length equals 16 residues. CDR3 protein: CASSLEAGDSYNEQFF. In DNA, the CDR3 is TGTGCCAGCAGCTTAGAAGCGGGGGACTCCTACAATGAGCAGTTCTTC.

This clonotype was counted at least ten times. The chain employs TRBV7-2 and TRBJ2-5, with a weak D call TRBD1 (6 bases). CDR3 length: 14 residues. The germline V and J ends were trimmed by 3 bases and 4 bases, with 12 bases remaining between them. In germline, CDR1 is SGHTA, CDR2 FQGNSA. The CDR3 DNA sequence: TGTGCCAGCAGCTTCGACAGGTTAGGAGAGACCCAGTACTTC. Translated: CASSFDRLGETQYF.

This clonotype was recorded at least ten times. V gene TRBV20-1 combines with J gene TRBJ2-5; 9 bases line up with TRBD1. Trimming cost V 5 bases and J 5 bases; bases outside gene matches: 6. Germline assignment: CDR1 DFQATT and CDR2 SNEGSKA (reference sequence). The CDR3 extends over 13 amino acids. The CDR3 DNA reads as TGCAGTGCTGGAACAGGGGGCTCGGAGACCCAGTACTTC. It encodes CSAGTGGSETQYF.

This clonotype came up many times. CDR3 DNA sequence: TGTGCCAGCAGCTTAGCCGGCTCAGGGGGCTTGTATGAAAAACTGTTTTTT. It codes for CASSLAGSGGLYEKLFF. V is TRBV7-2 and J is TRBJ1-4; 8 bases fit TRBD1. The CDR3 runs 17 residues. V trimming: 0 bases; J trimming: 6 bases; junction bases outside the gene matches: 9. Germline V gene lookup returns CDR1 SGHTA and CDR2 FQGNSA.

This clonotype was recorded many times. The gene calls are TRBV7-2 and TRBJ2-1; no reliable D call. The germline CDR1 and CDR2 sequences are SGHTA and FQGNSA. V shed 1 base and J shed 2 bases, with 15 bases lying between them. The CDR3 runs to 17 residues. The CDR3 protein is CASSLVLGIPTYNEQFF. The CDR3 DNA reads TGTGCCAGCAGCTTAGTATTGGGAATCCCAACCTACAATGAGCAGTTCTTC.

This clonotype occurred many times. In nucleotides, the CDR3 is TGTGCCAGCAGCTCCGGGACTAGCGGCTGGAGGGAGCTGTTTTTT. Amino acid sequence: CASSSGTSGWRELFF. The rearrangement links TRBV7-9 to TRBJ2-2, with 11 nucleotides matching TRBD2. J gave up 9 bases and V 4 bases, and 7 bases lay outside the gene matches. CDR1 SEHNR and CDR2 FQNEAQ come from the germline V gene (reference sequence). The length of the CDR3 is 15 residues.

The table lists this clonotype with many counts. The V call is TRBV7-6, the J call TRBJ2-3; 12 bases are a match to TRBD2. Trimming cost V 5 bases and J 2 bases; bases outside gene matches: 5. From germline, CDR1 is SGHVS and CDR2 FNYEAQ. The CDR3 has 16 residues. The CDR3 sequence: CASSLGLAGYTDTQYF. The CDR3 coding sequence is TGTGCCAGCAGCCTTGGACTAGCGGGGTACACAGATACGCAGTATTTT.

This clonotype was recorded a few times. This chain joins TRBV28 and TRBJ2-5; D is undetermined. The CDR3 sequence is 12 residues long. CDR1 MDHEN and CDR2 SYDVKM come from the germline V gene. V lost 3 bases and J 5 bases, leaving 7 bases between the germline ends. The CDR3 DNA is TGTGCCAGCAGTTTGCCTTTGGAGACCCAGTACTTC. It specifies CASSLPLETQYF.

In this sample, this clonotype turned up many times. The gene calls are TRBV5-6 and TRBJ2-1; no firm D call. This CDR3 comprises 12 residues. With 3 bases removed from V and 5 bases from J, the gap between germline ends came to 6 bases. Germline V CDR1 and CDR2: SGHDT, YYEEEE. CDR3 sequence reads: CASSSRHNEQFF. CDR3 in DNA: TGTGCCAGCAGCTCGAGGCACAATGAGCAGTTCTTC. The whole variable domain, filled in from reference TRBV5-6 and TRBJ2-1, reads DAGVTQSPTHLIKTRGQQVTLRCSPKSGHDTVSWYQQALGQGPQFIFQYYEEEERQRGNFPDRFSGHQFPNYSSELNVNALLLGDSALYLCASSSRHNEQFFGPGTRLTVL.

The chain uses TRBV12-3 or TRBV12-4 and TRBJ2-2; D gene unclear. V was clipped by 6 bases and J by 0 bases, with 14 bases between them. This CDR3 is 16 amino acids long. The CDR3 is CASSLYTPTNTGELFF. The CDR3 region has the DNA TGTGCCAGCAGCCTATACACACCTACGAACACCGGGGAGCTGTTTTTT.

This clonotype was seen many times. This chain connects TRBV7-2 to TRBJ2-1; the D is unclear. This CDR3 contains 15 residues. V was shortened by 5 bases and J by 0 bases, with 11 bases between the two germline ends. Germline CDR1 is SGHTA and CDR2 is FQGNSA. This chain's CDR3 is CASSPRVSSYNEQFF. As DNA, the CDR3 is TGTGCCAGCAGCCCAAGGGTGAGCTCCTACAATGAGCAGTTCTTC.

The table lists this clonotype with many counts. The V gene is TRBV6-1, the J gene TRBJ1-1, with D tentatively TRBD1 (5 bases). CDR1 is MNHNS, CDR2 SASEGT, per germline. The CDR3 has 15 residues. V shed 4 bases and J shed 2 bases, with 14 bases lying between them. CDR3 bases: TGTGCCAGCAGTGGGGGGGGTCTTGGTAACACTGAAGCTTTCTTT. Its protein product is CASSGGGLGNTEAFF.

This clonotype occurred many times. The chain joins TRBV20-1 to TRBJ2-7; D is uncertain. The germline V gene has CDR1 DFQATT and CDR2 SNEGSKA (reference sequence). The CDR3 covers 12 residues. The germline V and J ends were trimmed by 0 bases and 6 bases, with 9 bases remaining between them. In DNA form, the CDR3 reads TGCAGTGCTAGAGACAGGTTTCGCGAGCAGTACTTC. Amino acid sequence: CSARDRFREQYF.

This clonotype was counted at least ten times. This chain joins TRBV7-9 and TRBJ2-5; TRBD2 aligns across 9 bases. CDR3 length: 16 residues. CDR1 is SEHNR and CDR2 is FQNEAQ in the germline V gene (reference sequence). V shed 5 bases and J 1 base; nucleotides not matched to a gene: 8. CDR3: CASSPHSGGFQETQYF. The CDR3 DNA follows: TGTGCCAGCAGCCCGCATAGCGGGGGCTTCCAAGAGACCCAGTACTTC.

The table lists this clonotype with a few counts. The rearrangement links TRBV19 to TRBJ2-2, with TRBD1 identical over 7 bases. V shed 5 bases, J shed 0 bases, and the junction held 12 bases outside the gene matches. The CDR3 totals 18 residues. CDR1 LNHDA and CDR2 SQIVND come from the germline V gene (reference sequence). For the CDR3, the DNA is TGTGCCAGTAGTGCCCGGGACAGAGATAGTGCGAACACCGGGGAGCTGTTTTTT. It encodes CASSARDRDSANTGELFF.

This clonotype has at least ten counts. The chain joins TRBV20-1 to TRBJ2-3; TRBD2 matches at 9 bases. Germline CDR1 DFQATT, CDR2 SNEGSKA (reference sequence). The CDR3 runs 17 residues. The junction had 11 bases not matched to a gene; V was cut back by 2 bases and J by 2 bases. In nucleotides, the CDR3 is TGCAGTGCTAGAAGAGGAAGCGGGGGGAAAGACACAGATACGCAGTATTTT. Translation gives CSARRGSGGKDTDTQYF.

This clonotype was counted many times. V usage is TRBV12-3 or TRBV12-4 and J usage is TRBJ1-6; maybe TRBD1 (5 bases). This CDR3 is 14 amino acids long. The ends were cut back, 6 bases at V and 10 bases at J, with 16 bases in the middle. CDR3 bases: TGTGCCAGCAGCATGGGGCCATGGAGATCACCCCTCCACTTT. Protein: CASSMGPWRSPLHF.

This clonotype was detected many times. The gene calls are TRBV6-2 or TRBV6-3 and TRBJ2-1; D not resolved. Germline CDR1 reads MNHEY; CDR2 reads SVGEGT. The CDR3 totals 11 residues. Trimming removed 8 bases at V and 9 bases at J, with 11 bases between. The chain's CDR3 is CASGDGGEQFF. CDR3 coding DNA: TGTGCCAGCGGCGACGGCGGTGAGCAGTTCTTC.

This clonotype was seen repeatedly, ten times or more. This chain joins TRBV25-1 and TRBJ2-5; 12 nucleotides agree with TRBD2. V was clipped by 1 base and J by 5 bases; unmatched bases: 17. Germline CDR1 and CDR2: MGHDK and SYGVNS. CDR3 length: 20 residues. The CDR3 nucleotides are TGTGCCAGCAGTGAATCACGGGGCCGGACTAGCGGGATCTTCGGGGAGACCCAGTACTTC. Protein sequence: CASSESRGRTSGIFGETQYF.

This clonotype was recorded many times. The gene calls are TRBV7-8 and TRBJ2-3; D may be TRBD1 or TRBD2 (5 bases each). This CDR3 contains 15 residues. V dropped 5 bases and J dropped 5 bases, with 17 bases sitting between them. In germline, CDR1 is SGHVS, CDR2 FQNEAQ. The CDR3 nucleotides read TGTGCCAGCAGCCCCGTGGGGGTTTCAGGAGATACGCAGTATTTT. As protein: CASSPVGVSGDTQYF.

This clonotype appeared many times. The chain has TRBV7-2 and TRBJ2-5, with a weak D call TRBD2 (5 bases). CDR1 is SGHTA and CDR2 is FQGNSA in the germline V gene. The CDR3 totals 15 residues. The V end was cut by 4 bases, the J end by 4 bases, with 16 bases between. Here the CDR3 reads CASSWTGNILETQYF. The CDR3 DNA follows: TGTGCCAGCAGCTGGACCGGGAACATATTAGAGACCCAGTACTTC.

This clonotype was observed many times. The chain has TRBV7-2 and TRBJ1-1; weak D call: TRBD1 (6 bases). The CDR3 is made up of 15 amino acids. V was trimmed by 0 bases and J by 6 bases, leaving 14 bases between them. Germline-derived CDR1 and CDR2 are SGHTA and FQGNSA. CDR3 sequence: CASSLALQGTSEAFF. DNA of the CDR3: TGTGCCAGCAGCTTAGCGCTTCAGGGGACCTCTGAAGCTTTCTTT.

This clonotype occurred a few times. The J gene is TRBJ1-4, the V gene TRBV7-2; D gene unclear. Trimming stripped 3 bases from V and 0 bases from J, with 17 bases between. The CDR3 extends over 18 amino acids. Looked up from germline, CDR1 is SGHTA and CDR2 is FQGNSA. CDR3 protein: CASSLNPPTYATNEKLFF. The CDR3 bases are TGTGCCAGCAGCTTGAACCCCCCGACATATGCAACTAATGAAAAACTGTTTTTT.